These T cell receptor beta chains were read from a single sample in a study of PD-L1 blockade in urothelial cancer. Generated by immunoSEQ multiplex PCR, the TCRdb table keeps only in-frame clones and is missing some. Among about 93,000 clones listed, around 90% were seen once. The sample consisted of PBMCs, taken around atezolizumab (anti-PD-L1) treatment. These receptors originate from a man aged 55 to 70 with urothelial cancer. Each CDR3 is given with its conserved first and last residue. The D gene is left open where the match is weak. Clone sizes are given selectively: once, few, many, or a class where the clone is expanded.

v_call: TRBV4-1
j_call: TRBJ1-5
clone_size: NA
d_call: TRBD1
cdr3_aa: CASSGRGSNQPQHF
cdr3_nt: TGCGCCAGTTCGGGCAGGGGGAGCAATCAGCCCCAGCATTTT

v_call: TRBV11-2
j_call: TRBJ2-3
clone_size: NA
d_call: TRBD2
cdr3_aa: CASSSGLAPTDTQYF
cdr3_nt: TGTGCCAGCAGCTCCGGACTAGCGCCGACCGATACGCAGTATTTT

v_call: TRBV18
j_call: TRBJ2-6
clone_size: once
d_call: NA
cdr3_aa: CASSSRPLTGTVSGANVLTF
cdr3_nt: TGTGCCAGCTCATCCCGACCACTGACAGGAACCGTCTCTGGGGCCAACGTCCTGACTTTC

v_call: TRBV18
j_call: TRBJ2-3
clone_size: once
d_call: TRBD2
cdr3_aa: CASSPPGLAGSTDTQYF
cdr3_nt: TGTGCCAGCTCACCACCGGGACTAGCGGGGAGCACAGATACGCAGTATTTT

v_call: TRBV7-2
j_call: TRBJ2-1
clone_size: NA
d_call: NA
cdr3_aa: CASSSSFYNEQFF
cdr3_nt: TGTGCCAGCAGCTCTAGCTTCTACAATGAGCAGTTCTTC

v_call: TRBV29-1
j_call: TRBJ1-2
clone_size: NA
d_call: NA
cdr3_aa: CSVDPAGDGYTF
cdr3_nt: TGCAGCGTTGATCCAGCAGGGGATGGCTACACCTTC

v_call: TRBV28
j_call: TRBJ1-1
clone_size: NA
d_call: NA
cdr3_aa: CASSLIRETEAFF
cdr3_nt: TGTGCCAGCAGTTTGATCCGGGAAACTGAAGCTTTCTTT

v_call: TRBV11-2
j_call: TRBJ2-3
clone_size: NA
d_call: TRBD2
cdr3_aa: CASSLSAGGSTDTQYF
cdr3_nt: TGTGCCAGCAGCTTGTCGGCGGGAGGGTCTACAGATACGCAGTATTTT

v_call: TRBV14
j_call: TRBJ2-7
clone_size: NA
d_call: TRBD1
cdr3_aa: CASRGQGYTSASYEQYF
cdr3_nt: TGTGCCAGCAGGGGACAGGGATACACCTCAGCCTCCTACGAGCAGTACTTC

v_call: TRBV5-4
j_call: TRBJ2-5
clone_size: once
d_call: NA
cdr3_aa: CASSLRETQYF
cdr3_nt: TGTGCCAGCAGCTTGCGAGAGACCCAGTACTTC

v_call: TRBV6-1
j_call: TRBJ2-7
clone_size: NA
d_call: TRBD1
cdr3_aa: CAGRRTGTDEQYF
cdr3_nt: TGTGCCGGCAGAAGGACAGGAACTGACGAGCAGTACTTC

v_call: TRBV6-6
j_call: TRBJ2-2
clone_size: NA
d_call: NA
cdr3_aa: CASSDGLFTGELFF
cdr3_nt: TGTGCCAGCTCAGACGGACTTTTCACCGGGGAGCTGTTTTTT

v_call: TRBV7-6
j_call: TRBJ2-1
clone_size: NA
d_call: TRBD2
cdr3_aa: CASSLIAGGTGYNEQFF
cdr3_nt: TGTGCCAGCAGCTTAATAGCGGGAGGGACTGGTTACAATGAGCAGTTCTTC

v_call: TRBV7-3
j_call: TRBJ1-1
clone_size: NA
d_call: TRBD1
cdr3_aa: CASSFLPGQLNTEAFF
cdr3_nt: TGTGCCAGCAGCTTTCTCCCGGGACAGCTGAACACTGAAGCTTTCTTT

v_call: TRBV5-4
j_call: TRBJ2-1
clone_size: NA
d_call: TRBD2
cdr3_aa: CASSLLAGGPIDEQFF
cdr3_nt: TGTGCCAGCAGCCTGCTAGCGGGGGGGCCGATAGATGAGCAGTTCTTC

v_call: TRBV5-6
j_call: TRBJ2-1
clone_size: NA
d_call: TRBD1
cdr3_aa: CASSLGNRGSYNEQFF
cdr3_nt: TGTGCCAGCAGCTTGGGAAACAGGGGCTCCTACAATGAGCAGTTCTTC

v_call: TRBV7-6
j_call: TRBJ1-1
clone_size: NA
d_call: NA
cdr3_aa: CASSLASEGLAAFF
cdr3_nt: TGTGCCAGCAGCTTAGCTTCGGAGGGACTAGCAGCTTTCTTT

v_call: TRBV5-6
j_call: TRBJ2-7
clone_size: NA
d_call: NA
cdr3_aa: CASSFTWRSSYEQYF
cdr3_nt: TGTGCCAGCAGCTTCACTTGGAGGAGCTCCTACGAGCAGTACTTC

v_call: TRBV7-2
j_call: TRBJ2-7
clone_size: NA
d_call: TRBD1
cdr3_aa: CASSLARGPHEQYF
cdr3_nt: TGTGCCAGCAGCTTGGCGAGGGGGCCCCACGAGCAGTACTTC

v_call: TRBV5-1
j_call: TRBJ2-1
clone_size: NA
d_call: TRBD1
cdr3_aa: CASSLTGVTYNEQFF
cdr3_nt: TGCGCCAGCAGCTTGACAGGGGTCACCTACAATGAGCAGTTCTTC

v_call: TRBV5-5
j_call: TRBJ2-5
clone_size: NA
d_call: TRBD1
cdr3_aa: CASSADRRQETQYF
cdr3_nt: TGTGCCAGCAGCGCGGACAGGCGACAAGAGACCCAGTACTTC

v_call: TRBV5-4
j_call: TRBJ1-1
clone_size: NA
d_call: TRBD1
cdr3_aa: CASSLGAGGMNTEAFF
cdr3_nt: TGTGCCAGCAGCTTGGGGGCAGGGGGCATGAACACTGAAGCTTTCTTT

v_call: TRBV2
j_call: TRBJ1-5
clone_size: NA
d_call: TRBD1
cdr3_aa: CASSPTGVQPQHF
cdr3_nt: TGTGCCAGCAGCCCGACAGGGGTTCAGCCCCAGCATTTT

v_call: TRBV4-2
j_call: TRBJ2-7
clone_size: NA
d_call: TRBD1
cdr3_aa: CASRPRRTGVSYEQYF
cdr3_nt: TGTGCCAGCAGACCTCGCCGGACAGGAGTCTCCTACGAGCAGTACTTC

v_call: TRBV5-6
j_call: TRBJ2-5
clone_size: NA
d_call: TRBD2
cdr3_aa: CASSSERASGLETQYF
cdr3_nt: TGTGCCAGCAGCTCAGAGAGGGCTAGCGGGTTGGAGACCCAGTACTTC

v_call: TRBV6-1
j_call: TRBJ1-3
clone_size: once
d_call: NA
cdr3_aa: CASSDGGSYSGNTIYF
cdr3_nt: TGTGCCAGCAGTGACGGGGGGAGCTATTCTGGAAACACCATATATTTT

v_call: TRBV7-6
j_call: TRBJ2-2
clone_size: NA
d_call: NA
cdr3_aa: CASSLQQGRTGELFF
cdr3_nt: TGTGCCAGCAGCTTACAACAGGGCCGCACCGGGGAGCTGTTTTTT

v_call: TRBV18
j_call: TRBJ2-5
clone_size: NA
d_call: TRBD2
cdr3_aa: CASSPPVGGAEKTQYF
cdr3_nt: TGTGCCAGCTCACCACCGGTCGGGGGGGCGGAAAAGACCCAGTACTTC

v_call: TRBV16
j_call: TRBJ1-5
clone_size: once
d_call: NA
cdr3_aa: CASSQKTELQPQHF
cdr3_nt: TGTGCCAGCAGCCAAAAGACAGAATTACAGCCCCAGCATTTT

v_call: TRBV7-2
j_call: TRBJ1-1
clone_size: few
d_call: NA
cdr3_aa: CASASRGARNTEAFF
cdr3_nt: TGTGCCAGCGCCTCCCGGGGGGCGAGAAACACTGAAGCTTTCTTT

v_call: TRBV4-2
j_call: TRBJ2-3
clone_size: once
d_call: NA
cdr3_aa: CASSQVSVDTQYF
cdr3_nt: TGTGCCAGCAGCCAAGTTAGCGTAGATACGCAGTATTTT

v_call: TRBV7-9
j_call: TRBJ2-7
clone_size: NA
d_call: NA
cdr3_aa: CASSGGFYTYEQYF
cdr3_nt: TGTGCCAGCAGTGGGGGCTTCTACACCTACGAGCAGTACTTC

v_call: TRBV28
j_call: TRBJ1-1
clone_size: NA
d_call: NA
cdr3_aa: CASSLFSGRSEAFF
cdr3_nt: TGTGCCAGCAGTTTATTCTCAGGGCGTAGTGAAGCTTTCTTT

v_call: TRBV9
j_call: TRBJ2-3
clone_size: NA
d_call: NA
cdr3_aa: CASSVGRADTQYF
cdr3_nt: TGTGCCAGCAGCGTAGGCAGGGCAGATACGCAGTATTTT

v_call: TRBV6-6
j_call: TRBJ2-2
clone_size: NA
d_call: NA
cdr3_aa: CASSSPSGIYTGELFF
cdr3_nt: TGTGCCAGCAGTTCCCCTTCAGGGATCTACACCGGGGAGCTGTTTTTT

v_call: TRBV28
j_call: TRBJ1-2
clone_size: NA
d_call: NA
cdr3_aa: CASSFPLGTNYGYTF
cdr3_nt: TGTGCCAGCAGTTTCCCCCTAGGTACCAACTATGGCTACACCTTC

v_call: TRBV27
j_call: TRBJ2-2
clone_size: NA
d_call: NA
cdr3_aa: CASSLIYFGELFF
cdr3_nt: TGTGCCAGCAGTTTGATTTACTTCGGGGAGCTGTTTTTT

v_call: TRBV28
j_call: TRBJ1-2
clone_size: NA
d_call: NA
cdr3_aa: CASSTNYGYTF
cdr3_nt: TGTGCCAGCAGTACAAACTATGGCTACACCTTC

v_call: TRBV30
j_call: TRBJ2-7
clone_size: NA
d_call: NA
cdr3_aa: CARSTMSGEQYF
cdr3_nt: TGTGCCCGATCTACGATGAGCGGCGAGCAGTACTTC

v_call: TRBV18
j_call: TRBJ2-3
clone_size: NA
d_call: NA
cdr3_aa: CASYPNWAAGTQYF
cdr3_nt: TGTGCCAGTTATCCCAACTGGGCCGCCGGTACGCAGTATTTT

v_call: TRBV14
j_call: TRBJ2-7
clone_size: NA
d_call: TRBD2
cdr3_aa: CASTPGLVGEQYF
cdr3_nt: TGTGCCAGCACCCCGGGACTAGTGGGCGAGCAGTACTTC

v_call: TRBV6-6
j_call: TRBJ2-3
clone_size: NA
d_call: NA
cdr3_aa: CASSYGGTSTDTQYF
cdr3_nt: TGTGCCAGCAGCTATGGCGGGACTAGCACAGATACGCAGTATTTT

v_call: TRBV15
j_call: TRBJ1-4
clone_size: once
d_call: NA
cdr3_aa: CATSRDTATGDEKLFF
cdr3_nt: TGTGCCACCAGCAGAGATACGGCGACGGGAGATGAAAAACTGTTTTTT

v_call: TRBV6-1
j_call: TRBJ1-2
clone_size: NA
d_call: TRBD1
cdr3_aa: CASAAGGDYGYTF
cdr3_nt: TGTGCCAGCGCGGCAGGGGGTGACTATGGCTACACCTTC

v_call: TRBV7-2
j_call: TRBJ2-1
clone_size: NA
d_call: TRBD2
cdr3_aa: CASSISGGRFYNEQFF
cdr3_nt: TGTGCCAGCAGCATTAGCGGGGGGCGATTCTACAATGAGCAGTTCTTC

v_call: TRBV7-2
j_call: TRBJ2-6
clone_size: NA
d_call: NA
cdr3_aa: CASSPGSGANVLTF
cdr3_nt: TGTGCCAGCAGCCCCGGCTCTGGGGCCAACGTCCTGACTTTC

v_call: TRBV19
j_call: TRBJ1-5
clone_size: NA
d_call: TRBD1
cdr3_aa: CASSMGGQGIQPQHF
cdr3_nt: TGTGCCAGTAGTATGGGGGGACAGGGAATACAGCCCCAGCATTTT

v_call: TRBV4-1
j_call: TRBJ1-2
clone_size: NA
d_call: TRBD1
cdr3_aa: CASSPRTIYRGPNYGYTF
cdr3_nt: TGCGCCAGCAGCCCGCGAACCATTTACAGGGGGCCCAACTATGGCTACACCTTC

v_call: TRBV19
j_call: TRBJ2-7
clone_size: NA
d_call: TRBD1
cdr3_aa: CASSASGTAYEQYF
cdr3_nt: TGTGCCAGTAGTGCCTCCGGGACAGCCTACGAGCAGTACTTC

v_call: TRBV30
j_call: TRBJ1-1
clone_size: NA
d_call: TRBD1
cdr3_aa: CAWRGVRQGETEAFF
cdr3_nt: TGTGCCTGGAGGGGGGTCAGACAGGGAGAAACTGAAGCTTTCTTT

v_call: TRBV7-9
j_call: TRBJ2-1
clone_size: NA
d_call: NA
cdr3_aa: CASSRSLTRNEQFF
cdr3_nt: TGTGCCAGCAGCCGTTCCCTGACTAGGAATGAGCAGTTCTTC

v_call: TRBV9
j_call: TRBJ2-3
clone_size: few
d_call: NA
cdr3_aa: CASSRDTDTQYF
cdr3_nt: TGTGCCAGCAGTAGAGACACAGATACGCAGTATTTT

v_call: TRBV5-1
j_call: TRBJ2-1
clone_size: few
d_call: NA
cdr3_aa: CASSLTANNEQFF
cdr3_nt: TGCGCCAGCAGCTTAACTGCCAACAATGAGCAGTTCTTC